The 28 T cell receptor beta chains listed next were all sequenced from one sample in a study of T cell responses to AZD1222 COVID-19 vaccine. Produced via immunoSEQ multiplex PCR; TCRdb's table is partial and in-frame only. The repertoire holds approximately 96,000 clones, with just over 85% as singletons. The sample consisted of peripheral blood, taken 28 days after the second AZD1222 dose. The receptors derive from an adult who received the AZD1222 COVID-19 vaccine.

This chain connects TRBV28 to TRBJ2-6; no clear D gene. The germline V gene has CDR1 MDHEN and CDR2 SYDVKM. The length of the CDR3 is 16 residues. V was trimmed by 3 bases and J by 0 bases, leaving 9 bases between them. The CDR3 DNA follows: TGTGCCAGCAGTTTTTATAGGGCCTCTGGGGCCAACGTCCTGACTTTC. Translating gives CASSFYRASGANVLTF.

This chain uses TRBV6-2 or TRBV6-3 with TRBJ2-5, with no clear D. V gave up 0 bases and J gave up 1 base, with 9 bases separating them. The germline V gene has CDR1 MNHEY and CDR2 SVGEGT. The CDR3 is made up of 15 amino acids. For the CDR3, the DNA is TGTGCCAGCAGTTACTCGTTCCACCCCCAAGAGACCCAGTACTTC. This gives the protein CASSYSFHPQETQYF.

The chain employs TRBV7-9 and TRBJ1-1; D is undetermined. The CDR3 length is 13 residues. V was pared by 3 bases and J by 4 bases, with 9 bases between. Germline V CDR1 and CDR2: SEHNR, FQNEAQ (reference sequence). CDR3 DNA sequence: TGTGCCAGCAGCTTTAGTTTTCGCACTGAAGCTTTCTTT. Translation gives CASSFSFRTEAFF.

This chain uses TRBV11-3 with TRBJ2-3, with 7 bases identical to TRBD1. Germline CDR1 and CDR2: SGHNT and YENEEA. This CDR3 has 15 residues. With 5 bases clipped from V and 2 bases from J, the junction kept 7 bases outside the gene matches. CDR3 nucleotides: TGTGCCAGCAGCCCCGGACAGGTATTCACAGATACGCAGTATTTT. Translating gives CASSPGQVFTDTQYF.

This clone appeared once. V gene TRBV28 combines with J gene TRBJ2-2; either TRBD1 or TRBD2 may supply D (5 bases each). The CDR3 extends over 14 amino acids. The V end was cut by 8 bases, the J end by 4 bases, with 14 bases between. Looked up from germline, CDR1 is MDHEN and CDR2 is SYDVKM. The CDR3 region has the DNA TGTGCCAGCCTTCATGGGGGAAGCACCGGGGAGCTGTTTTTT. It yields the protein CASLHGGSTGELFF.

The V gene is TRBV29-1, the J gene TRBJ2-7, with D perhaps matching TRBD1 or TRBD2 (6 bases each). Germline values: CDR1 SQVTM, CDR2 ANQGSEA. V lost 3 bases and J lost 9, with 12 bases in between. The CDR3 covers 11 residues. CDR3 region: CSVDGGHGQYF. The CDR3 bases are TGCAGCGTTGACGGGGGCCACGGGCAGTACTTC.

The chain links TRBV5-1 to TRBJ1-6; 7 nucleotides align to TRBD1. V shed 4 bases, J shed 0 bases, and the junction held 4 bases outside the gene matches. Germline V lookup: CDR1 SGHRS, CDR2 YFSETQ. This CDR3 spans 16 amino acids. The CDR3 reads CASSPTGSSYNSPLHF. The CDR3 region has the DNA TGCGCCAGCAGCCCGACAGGGAGCTCCTATAATTCACCCCTCCACTTT.

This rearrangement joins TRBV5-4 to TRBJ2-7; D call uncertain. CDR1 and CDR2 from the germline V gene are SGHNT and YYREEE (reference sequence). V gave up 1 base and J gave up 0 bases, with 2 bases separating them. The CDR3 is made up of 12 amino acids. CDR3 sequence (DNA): TGTGCCAGCAGCTTGACCTCCTACGAGCAGTACTTC. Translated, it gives CASSLTSYEQYF.

CDR3 nucleotide sequence: TGTGCCAGCAGCAGAGTAACTGGGGGCCAAGATACGCAGTATTTT. Translated: CASSRVTGGQDTQYF. This chain links TRBV6-5 with TRBJ2-3, with D maybe TRBD1 (6 bases). This CDR3 has 15 amino acids. Germline lookup yields CDR1 MNHEY and CDR2 SVGAGI. The V end was cut by 6 bases, the J end by 5 bases, with 18 bases between.

In DNA form, the CDR3 reads TGTGCCACCCCCAACAGGGAGGACTATGGCTACACCTTC. Encoded protein: CATPNREDYGYTF. The genes are TRBV10-3 and TRBJ1-2, with a possible D match to TRBD1 (6 bases). V dropped 10 bases and J dropped 3 bases, with 15 bases sitting between them. Germline V lookup: CDR1 ENHRY, CDR2 SYGVKD. The CDR3 length is 13 residues.

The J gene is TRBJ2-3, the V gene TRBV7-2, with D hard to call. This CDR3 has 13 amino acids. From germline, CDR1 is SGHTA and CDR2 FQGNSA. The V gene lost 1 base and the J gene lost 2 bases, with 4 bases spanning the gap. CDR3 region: CASSLGYTDTQYF. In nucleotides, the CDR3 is TGTGCCAGCAGCTTAGGGTACACAGATACGCAGTATTTT.

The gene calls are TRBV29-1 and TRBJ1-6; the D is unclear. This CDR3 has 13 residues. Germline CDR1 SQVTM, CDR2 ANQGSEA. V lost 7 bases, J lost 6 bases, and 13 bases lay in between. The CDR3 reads CSAAVDRNSPLHF. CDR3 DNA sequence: TGCAGCGCCGCCGTTGACCGTAATTCACCCCTCCACTTT. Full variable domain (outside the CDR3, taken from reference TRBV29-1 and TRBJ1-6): SAVISQKPSRDICQRGTSLTIQCQVDSQVTMMFWYRQQPGQSLTLIATANQGSEATYESGFVIDKFPISRPNLTFSTLTVSNMSPEDSSIYLCSAAVDRNSPLHFGNGTRLTVT.

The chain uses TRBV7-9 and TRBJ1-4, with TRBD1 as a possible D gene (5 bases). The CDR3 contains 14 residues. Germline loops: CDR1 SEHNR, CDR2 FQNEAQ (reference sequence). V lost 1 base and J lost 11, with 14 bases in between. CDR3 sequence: CASSLEGRGLKLFF. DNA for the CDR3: TGTGCCAGCAGCTTAGAGGGACGGGGGTTGAAACTGTTTTTT.

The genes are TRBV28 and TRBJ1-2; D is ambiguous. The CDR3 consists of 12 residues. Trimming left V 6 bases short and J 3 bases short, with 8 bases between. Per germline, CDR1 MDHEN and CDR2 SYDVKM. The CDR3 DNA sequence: TGTGCCAGCAGACAGCAGGACTATGGCTACACCTTC. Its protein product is CASRQQDYGYTF.

The chain's CDR3 is CASSLATAYEQYF. The CDR3 nucleotides are TGCGCCAGCAGCTTGGCCACCGCCTACGAGCAGTACTTC. The J gene is TRBJ2-7, the V gene TRBV5-1; D is undetermined. Germline lookup yields CDR1 SGHRS and CDR2 YFSETQ. This CDR3 comprises 13 residues. Trimming left V 0 bases short and J 2 bases short, with 6 bases between. Using reference TRBV5-1 and TRBJ2-7 for the parts outside the CDR3, the full variable domain is KAGVTQTPRYLIKTRGQQVTLSCSPISGHRSVSWYQQTPGQGLQFLFEYFSETQRNKGNFPGRFSGRQFSNSRSEMNVSTLELGDSALYLCASSLATAYEQYFGPGTRLTVT.

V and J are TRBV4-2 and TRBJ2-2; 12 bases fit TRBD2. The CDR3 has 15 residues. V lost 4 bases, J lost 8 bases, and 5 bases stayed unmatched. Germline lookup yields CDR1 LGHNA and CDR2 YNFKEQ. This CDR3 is CASSPRTSGEGELFF. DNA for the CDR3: TGTGCCAGCAGCCCCAGGACTAGCGGGGAAGGGGAGCTGTTTTTT.

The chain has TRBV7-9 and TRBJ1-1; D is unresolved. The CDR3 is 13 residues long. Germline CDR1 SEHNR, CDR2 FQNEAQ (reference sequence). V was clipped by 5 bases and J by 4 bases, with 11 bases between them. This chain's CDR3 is CASSPPAGTEAFF. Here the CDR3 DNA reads TGTGCCAGCAGCCCCCCCGCGGGCACTGAAGCTTTCTTT.

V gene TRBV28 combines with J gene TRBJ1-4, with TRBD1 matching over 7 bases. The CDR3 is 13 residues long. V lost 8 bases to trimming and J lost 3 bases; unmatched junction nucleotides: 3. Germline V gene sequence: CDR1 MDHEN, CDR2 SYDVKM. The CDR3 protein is CASAGGANEKLFF. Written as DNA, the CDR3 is TGTGCCAGCGCAGGGGGGGCTAATGAAAAACTGTTTTTT.

The CDR3 DNA reads as TGTGCCAGCAGCTTAGGAGTGGCAGGGGGCCAAGAGACCCAGTACTTC. This encodes CASSLGVAGGQETQYF. The genes are TRBV11-2 and TRBJ2-5; TRBD1 agrees at 7 bases. V lost 1 base, J lost 1 base, and 6 bases stayed unmatched. CDR3 length: 16 residues. Per the germline V gene, CDR1 is SGHAT and CDR2 is FQNNGV.

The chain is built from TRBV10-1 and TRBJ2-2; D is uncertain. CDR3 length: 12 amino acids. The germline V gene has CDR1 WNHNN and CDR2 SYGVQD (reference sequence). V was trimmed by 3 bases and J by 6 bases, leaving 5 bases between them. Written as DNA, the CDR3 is TGCGCCAGCAGTGACCCACCCGGGGAGCTGTTTTTT. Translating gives CASSDPPGELFF.

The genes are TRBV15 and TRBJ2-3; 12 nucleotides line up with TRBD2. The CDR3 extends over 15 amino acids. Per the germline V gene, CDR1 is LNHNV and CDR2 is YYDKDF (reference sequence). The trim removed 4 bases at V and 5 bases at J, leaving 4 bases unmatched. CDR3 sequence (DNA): TGTGCCACCAGCACTAGCGGGGGGGTTGGAGATACGCAGTATTTT. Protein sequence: CATSTSGGVGDTQYF.

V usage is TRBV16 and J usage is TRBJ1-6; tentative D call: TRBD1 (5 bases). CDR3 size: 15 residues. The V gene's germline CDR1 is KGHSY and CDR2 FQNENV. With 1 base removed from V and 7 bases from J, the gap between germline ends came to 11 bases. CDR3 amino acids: CASSQWNRINSPLHF. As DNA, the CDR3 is TGTGCCAGCAGCCAATGGAACAGGATAAATTCACCCCTCCACTTT.

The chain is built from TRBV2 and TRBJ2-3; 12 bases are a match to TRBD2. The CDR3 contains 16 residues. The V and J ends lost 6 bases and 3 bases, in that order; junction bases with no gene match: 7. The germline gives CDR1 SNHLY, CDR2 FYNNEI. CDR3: CASSAGLAGNTDTQYF. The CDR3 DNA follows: TGTGCCAGCAGCGCCGGACTAGCGGGAAATACAGATACGCAGTATTTT. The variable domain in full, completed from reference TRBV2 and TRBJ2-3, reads EPEVTQTPSHQVTQMGQEVILRCVPISNHLYFYWYRQILGQKVEFLVSFYNNEISEKSEIFDDQFSVERPDGSNFTLKIRSTKLEDSAMYFCASSAGLAGNTDTQYFGPGTRLTVL.

The DNA of the CDR3 is TGTGCCAGCAGCTTAGACAGCCTGGGGTCTGGAAACACCATATATTTT. As protein: CASSLDSLGSGNTIYF. The chain uses TRBV7-9 and TRBJ1-3; D gene ambiguous. Trimming took 1 base from V and 1 from J, leaving 11 bases between them. Germline assignment: CDR1 SEHNR and CDR2 FQNEAQ (reference sequence). This CDR3 has 16 amino acids.

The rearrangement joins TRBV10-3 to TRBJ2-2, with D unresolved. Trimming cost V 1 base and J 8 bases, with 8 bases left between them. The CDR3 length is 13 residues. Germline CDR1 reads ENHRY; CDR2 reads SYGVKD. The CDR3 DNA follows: TGTGCCATCAGTGAGTGGGGATCAGGGGAGCTGTTTTTT. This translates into CAISEWGSGELFF.

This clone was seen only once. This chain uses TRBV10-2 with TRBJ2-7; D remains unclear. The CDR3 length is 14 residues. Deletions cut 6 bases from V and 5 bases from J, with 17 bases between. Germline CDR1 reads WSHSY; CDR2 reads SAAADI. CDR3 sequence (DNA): TGCGCCAGCAGCGGTCCTCCCTGGGCCGACGAGCAGTACTTC. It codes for CASSGPPWADEQYF.

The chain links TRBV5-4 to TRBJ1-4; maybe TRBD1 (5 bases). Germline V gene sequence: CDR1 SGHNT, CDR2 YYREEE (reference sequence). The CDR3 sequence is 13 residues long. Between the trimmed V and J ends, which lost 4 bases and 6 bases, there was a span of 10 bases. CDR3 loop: CASSPGGHEKLFF. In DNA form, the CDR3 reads TGTGCCAGCAGCCCCGGGGGTCATGAAAAACTGTTTTTT.

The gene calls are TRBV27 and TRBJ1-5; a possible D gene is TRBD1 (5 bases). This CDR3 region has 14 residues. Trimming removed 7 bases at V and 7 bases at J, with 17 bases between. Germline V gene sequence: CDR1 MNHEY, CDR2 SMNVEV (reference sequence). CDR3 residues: CASTRTGGEQPQHF. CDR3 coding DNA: TGTGCCAGCACCCGAACGGGGGGGGAACAGCCCCAGCATTTT.